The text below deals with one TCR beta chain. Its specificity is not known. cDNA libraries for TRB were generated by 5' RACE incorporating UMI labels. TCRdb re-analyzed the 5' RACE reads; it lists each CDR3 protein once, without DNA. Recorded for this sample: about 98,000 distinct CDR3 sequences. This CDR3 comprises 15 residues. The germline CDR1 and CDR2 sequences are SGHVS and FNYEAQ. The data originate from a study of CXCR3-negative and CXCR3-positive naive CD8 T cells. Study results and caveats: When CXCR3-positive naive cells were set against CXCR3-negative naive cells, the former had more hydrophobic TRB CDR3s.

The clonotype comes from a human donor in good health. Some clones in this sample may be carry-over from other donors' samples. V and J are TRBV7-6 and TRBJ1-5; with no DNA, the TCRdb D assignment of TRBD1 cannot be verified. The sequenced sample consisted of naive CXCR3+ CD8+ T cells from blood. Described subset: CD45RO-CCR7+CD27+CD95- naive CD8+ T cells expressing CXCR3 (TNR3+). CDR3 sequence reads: CASSLGQGSGQPQHF.